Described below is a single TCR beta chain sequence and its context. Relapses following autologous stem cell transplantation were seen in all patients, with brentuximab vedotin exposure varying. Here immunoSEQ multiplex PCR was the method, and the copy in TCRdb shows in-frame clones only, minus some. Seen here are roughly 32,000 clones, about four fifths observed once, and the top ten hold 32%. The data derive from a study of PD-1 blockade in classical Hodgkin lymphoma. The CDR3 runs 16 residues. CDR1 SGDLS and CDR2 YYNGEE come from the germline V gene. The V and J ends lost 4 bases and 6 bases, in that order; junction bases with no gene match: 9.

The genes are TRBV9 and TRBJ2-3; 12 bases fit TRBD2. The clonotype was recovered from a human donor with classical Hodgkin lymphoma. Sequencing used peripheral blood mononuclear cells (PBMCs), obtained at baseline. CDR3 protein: CASSPDGLAGWDTQYF. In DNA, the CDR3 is TGTGCCAGCAGCCCCGACGGACTAGCGGGGTGGGATACGCAGTATTTT.